This T cell receptor beta chain was obtained from a study of ipilimumab plus nivolumab after autologous stem cell transplantation (dated by TCRdb to the early 2020s). Regarding the complete study: The median number of doses that trial patients received was a few for ipilimumab and about eight for nivolumab. The DLBCL cohort included primary refractory and relapsed disease, with 18-month progression-free survival of about 86% and 29% respectively. Patients in the trial were undergoing autologous transplant and had high-risk diffuse large B cell lymphoma, mature T cell lymphoma, or multiple myeloma. Around 35 patients made up the trial's intent-to-treat population.

Checkpoint therapy was initiated 14 to 28 days after autologous transplant, and ipilimumab was administered at 1 mg/kg intravenously on day 1 of selected weeks. Nivolumab was administered at 3 mg/kg intravenously on day 1 of weeks 1, 4, 7, 10, and every two weeks through week 26. The study was a Phase Ib clinical trial testing combined checkpoint inhibition with ipilimumab and nivolumab as consolidation after autologous stem cell transplantation. On this clone itself: Its antigen is not yet known. Base qualities are not provided; no much larger clone lies one nucleotide away.

The library was obtained by the immunoSEQ multiplex PCR assay. TCRdb holds this immuneACCESS table with in-frame rearrangements only. Some clones are missing; in checked studies, unresolved V genes explain under half, and the rest has no known cause. The sample has more than 20,000 clones on record, 77% of them singletons. The top ten hold around 20% of the sample. The trim is 7 bases for V and 6 bases for J, with a gap of 10 bases between the germline ends. The cysteine opens and the phenylalanine closes a CDR3 of 11 amino acids. Left in the record is the CDR3 DNA by itself, 33 bases read in frame from the first base. The germline V gene gives CDR1 as SNHLY and CDR2 as FYNNEI. Overall results and qualifications from the work: Per the authors, a biologic rationale for further study of the post-transplant checkpoint inhibition approach was offered by T cell receptor repertoire, regulatory T cell phenotype and gut microbiota profiles. Combined checkpoint inhibition as post-transplant consolidation was concluded by the authors to appear tolerable.

The source of this sequence is a male donor with diffuse large B-cell lymphoma. The chain joins TRBV2 to TRBJ2-7, with the identity of the D gene unclear. Sequenced here: PBMCs, sampled in a trial of ipilimumab plus nivolumab as post-transplant consolidation. At the DNA level, the sequence is TGTGCCAGCAACTTTGCAGGCGAGCAGTACTTC. This sequence encodes CASNFAGEQYF.